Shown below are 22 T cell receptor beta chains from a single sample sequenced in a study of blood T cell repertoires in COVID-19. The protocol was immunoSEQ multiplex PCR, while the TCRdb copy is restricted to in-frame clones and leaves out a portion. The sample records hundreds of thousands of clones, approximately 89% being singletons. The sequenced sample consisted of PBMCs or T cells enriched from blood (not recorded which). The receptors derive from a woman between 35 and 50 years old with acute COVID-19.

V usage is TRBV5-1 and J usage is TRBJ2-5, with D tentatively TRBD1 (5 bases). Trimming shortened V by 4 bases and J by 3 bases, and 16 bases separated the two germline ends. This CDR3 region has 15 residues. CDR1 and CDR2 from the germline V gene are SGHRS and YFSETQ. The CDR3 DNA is TGCGCCAGCAGCCTTCAAGGCAGGGTCGAAGAGACCCAGTACTTC. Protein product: CASSLQGRVEETQYF. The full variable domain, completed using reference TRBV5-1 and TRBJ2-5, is KAGVTQTPRYLIKTRGQQVTLSCSPISGHRSVSWYQQTPGQGLQFLFEYFSETQRNKGNFPGRFSGRQFSNSRSEMNVSTLELGDSALYLCASSLQGRVEETQYFGPGTRLLVL.

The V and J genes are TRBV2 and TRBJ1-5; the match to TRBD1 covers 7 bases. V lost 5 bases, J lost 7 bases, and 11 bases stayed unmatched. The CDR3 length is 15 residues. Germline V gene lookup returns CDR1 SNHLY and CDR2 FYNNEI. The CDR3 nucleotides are TGTGCCAGCAGTTATGATTGGACAGGTGGCCAGCCCCAGCATTTT. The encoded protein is CASSYDWTGGQPQHF.

CDR3: CASSQPGQRYEQYF. CDR3 bases: TGCGCCAGCAGCCAACCCGGACAGCGATACGAGCAGTACTTC. The chain links TRBV4-1 to TRBJ2-7; tentatively, D is TRBD1 (6 bases). The ends were cut back, 2 bases at V and 4 bases at J, with 12 bases in the middle. This CDR3 contains 14 residues. Germline V gives CDR1 MGHRA, CDR2 YSYEKL.

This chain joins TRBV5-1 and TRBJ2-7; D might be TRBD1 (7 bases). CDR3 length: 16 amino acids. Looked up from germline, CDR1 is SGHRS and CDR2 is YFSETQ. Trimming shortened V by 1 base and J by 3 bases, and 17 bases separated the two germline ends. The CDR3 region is CASSLRGTAVGYEQYF. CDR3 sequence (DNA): TGCGCCAGCAGCTTGCGGGGGACAGCAGTTGGCTACGAGCAGTACTTC.

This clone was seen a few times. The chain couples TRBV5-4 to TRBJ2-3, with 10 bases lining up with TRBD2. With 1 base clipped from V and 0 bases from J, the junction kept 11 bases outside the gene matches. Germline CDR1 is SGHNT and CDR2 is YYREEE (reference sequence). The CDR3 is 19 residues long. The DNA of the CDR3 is TGTGCCAGCAGCTTGATGCGGCTAGCGGGAGTCAAAAGCACAGATACGCAGTATTTT. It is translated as CASSLMRLAGVKSTDTQYF. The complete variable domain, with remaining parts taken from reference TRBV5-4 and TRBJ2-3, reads ETGVTQSPTHLIKTRGQQVTLRCSSQSGHNTVSWYQQALGQGPQFIFQYYREEENGRGNFPPRFSGLQFPNYSSELNVNALELDDSALYLCASSLMRLAGVKSTDTQYFGPGTRLTVL.

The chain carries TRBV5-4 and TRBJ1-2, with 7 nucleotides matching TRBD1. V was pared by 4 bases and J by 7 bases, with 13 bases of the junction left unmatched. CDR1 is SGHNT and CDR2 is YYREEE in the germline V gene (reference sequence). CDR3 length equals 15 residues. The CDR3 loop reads CASSLQGTGALGYTF. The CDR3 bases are TGTGCCAGCAGCCTCCAAGGCACAGGGGCACTTGGCTACACCTTC. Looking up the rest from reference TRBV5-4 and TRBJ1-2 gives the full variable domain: ETGVTQSPTHLIKTRGQQVTLRCSSQSGHNTVSWYQQALGQGPQFIFQYYREEENGRGNFPPRFSGLQFPNYSSELNVNALELDDSALYLCASSLQGTGALGYTFGSGTRLTVV.

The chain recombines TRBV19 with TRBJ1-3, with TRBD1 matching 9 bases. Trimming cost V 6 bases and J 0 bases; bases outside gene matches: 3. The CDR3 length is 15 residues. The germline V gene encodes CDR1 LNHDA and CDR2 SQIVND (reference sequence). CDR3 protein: CASRGQGHSGNTIYF. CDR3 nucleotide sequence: TGTGCCAGTAGGGGACAGGGCCACTCTGGAAACACCATATATTTT.

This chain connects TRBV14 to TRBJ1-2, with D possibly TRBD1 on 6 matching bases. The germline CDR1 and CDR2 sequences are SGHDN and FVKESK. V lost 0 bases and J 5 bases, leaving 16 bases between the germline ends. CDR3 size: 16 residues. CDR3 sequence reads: CASSQDLGPGHYGYTF. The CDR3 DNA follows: TGTGCCAGCAGCCAAGATCTCGGGCCGGGACATTATGGCTACACCTTC.

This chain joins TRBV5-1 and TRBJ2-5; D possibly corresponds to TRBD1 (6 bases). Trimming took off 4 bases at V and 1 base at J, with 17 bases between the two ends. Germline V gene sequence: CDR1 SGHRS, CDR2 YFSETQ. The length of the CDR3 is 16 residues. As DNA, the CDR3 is TGCGCCAGCAGCAAAGGGACAACCACACCCCAAGAGACCCAGTACTTC. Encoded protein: CASSKGTTTPQETQYF.

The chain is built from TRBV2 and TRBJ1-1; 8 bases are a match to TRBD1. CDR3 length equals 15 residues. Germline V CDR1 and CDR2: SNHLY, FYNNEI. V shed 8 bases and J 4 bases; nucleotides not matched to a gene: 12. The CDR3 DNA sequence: TGTGCCAGCCGCGGACCAGGGGGCGCGGGCACTGAAGCTTTCTTT. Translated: CASRGPGGAGTEAFF.

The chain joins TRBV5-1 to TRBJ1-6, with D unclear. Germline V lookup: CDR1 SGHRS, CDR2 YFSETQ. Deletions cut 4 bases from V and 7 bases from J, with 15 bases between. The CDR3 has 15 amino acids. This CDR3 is CASSLVGGRNSPLHF. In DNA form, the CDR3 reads TGCGCCAGCAGCCTGGTCGGAGGGCGGAATTCACCCCTCCACTTT. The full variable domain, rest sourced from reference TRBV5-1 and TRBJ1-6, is KAGVTQTPRYLIKTRGQQVTLSCSPISGHRSVSWYQQTPGQGLQFLFEYFSETQRNKGNFPGRFSGRQFSNSRSEMNVSTLELGDSALYLCASSLVGGRNSPLHFGNGTRLTVT.

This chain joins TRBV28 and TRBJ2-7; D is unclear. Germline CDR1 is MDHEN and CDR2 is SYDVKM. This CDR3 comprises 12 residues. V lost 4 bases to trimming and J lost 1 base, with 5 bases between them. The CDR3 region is CASSSGSYEQYF. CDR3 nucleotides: TGTGCCAGCAGTTCGGGTTCCTACGAGCAGTACTTC. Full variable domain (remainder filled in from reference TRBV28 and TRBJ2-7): DVKVTQSSRYLVKRTGEKVFLECVQDMDHENMFWYRQDPGLGLRLIYFSYDVKMKEKGDIPEGYSVSREKKERFSLILESASTNQTSMYLCASSSGSYEQYFGPGTRLTVT.

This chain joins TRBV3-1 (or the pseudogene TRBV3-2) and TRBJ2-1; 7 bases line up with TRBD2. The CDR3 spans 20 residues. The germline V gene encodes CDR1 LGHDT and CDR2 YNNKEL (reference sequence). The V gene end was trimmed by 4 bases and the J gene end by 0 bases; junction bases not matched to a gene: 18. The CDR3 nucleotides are TGTGCCAGCAGCCCCGGGGCTAGCGGTCCTATAAGAAGCTCCTACAATGAGCAGTTCTTC. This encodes CASSPGASGPIRSSYNEQFF.

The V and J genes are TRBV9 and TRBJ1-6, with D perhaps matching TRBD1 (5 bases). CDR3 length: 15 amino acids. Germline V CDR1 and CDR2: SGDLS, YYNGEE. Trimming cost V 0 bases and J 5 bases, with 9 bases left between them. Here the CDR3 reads CASSVDADNNSPLHF. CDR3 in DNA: TGTGCCAGCAGCGTAGACGCGGACAATAATTCACCCCTCCACTTT.

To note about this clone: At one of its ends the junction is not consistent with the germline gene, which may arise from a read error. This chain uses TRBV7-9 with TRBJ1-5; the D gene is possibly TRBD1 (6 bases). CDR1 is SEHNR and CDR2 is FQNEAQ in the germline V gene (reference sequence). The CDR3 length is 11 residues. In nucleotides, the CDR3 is TGTGCCAGCAGCTTAGGAGGGACACCTATTTTT. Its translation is CASSLGGTPIF.

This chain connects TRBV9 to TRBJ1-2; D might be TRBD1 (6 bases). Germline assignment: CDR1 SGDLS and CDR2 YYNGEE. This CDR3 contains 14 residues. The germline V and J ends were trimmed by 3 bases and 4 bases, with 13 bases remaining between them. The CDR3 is CASSGDTGSYGYTF. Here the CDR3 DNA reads TGTGCCAGCAGCGGGGATACAGGGAGCTATGGCTACACCTTC.

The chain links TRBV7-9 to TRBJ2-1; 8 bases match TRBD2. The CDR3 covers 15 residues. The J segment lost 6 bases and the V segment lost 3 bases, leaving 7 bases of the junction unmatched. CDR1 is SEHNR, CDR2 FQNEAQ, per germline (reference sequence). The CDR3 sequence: CASSFRAGVVNEQFF. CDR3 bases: TGTGCCAGCAGCTTTCGAGCGGGAGTCGTCAATGAGCAGTTCTTC.

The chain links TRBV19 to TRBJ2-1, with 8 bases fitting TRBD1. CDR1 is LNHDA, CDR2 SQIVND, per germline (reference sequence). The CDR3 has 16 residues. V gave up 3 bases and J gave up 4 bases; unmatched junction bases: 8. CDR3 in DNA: TGTGCCAGTAGTATGGTAAGGACAGGGCAATACAATGAGCAGTTCTTC. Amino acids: CASSMVRTGQYNEQFF.

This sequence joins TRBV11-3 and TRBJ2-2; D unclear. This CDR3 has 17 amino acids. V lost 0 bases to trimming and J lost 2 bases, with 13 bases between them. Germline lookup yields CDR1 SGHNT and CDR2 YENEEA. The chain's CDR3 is CASSLDGGHLNTGELFF. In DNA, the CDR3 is TGTGCCAGCAGCTTAGATGGCGGCCACTTAAACACCGGGGAGCTGTTTTTT.

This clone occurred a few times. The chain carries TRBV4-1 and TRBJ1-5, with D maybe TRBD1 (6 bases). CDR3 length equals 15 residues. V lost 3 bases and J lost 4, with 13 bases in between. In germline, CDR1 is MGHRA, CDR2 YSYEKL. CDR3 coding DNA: TGCGCCAGCAGCCATGCCGGGACATTTAATCAGCCCCAGCATTTT. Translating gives CASSHAGTFNQPQHF.

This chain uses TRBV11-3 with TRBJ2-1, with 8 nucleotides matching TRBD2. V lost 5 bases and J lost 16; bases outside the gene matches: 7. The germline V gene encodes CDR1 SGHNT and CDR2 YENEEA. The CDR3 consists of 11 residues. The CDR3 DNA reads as TGTGCCAGCAGCCGAGGGACTAGTTTTTTCTTC. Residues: CASSRGTSFFF.

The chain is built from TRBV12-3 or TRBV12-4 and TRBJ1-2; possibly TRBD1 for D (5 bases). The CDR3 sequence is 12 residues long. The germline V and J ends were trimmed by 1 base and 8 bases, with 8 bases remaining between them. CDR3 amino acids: CASSLGNRGYTF. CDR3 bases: TGTGCCAGCAGTTTAGGTAACAGGGGCTACACCTTC.